This T cell receptor (beta chain) was retrieved from a study of blood T cells in healthy people across ages. Study conclusions and caveats: Per million T cells, TCR beta diversity dropped about linearly as age rose. Long-lived donors exceeded aged donors in naive CD4+ cells and diversity. Naive T cell percentage showed a strong correlation with the diversity of TCR beta.

Germline lookup yields CDR1 SGHRS and CDR2 YFSETQ. The V gene lost 2 bases and the J gene lost 0 bases, with 6 bases spanning the gap. CDR3 size: 14 residues. Extraction yielded at least 5 micrograms of total RNA per sample. Ten or more counts support this clonotype. No antigen is known for it. Through a sample-barcoded 5' primer and a J-beta primer mix, a second PCR was run for about 6 to 11 cycles. TCRdb recomputed calls from the 5' RACE reads with MiXCR, one row per CDR3 protein. In the table there are over 750,000 distinct CDR3 sequences, around 25% of which are singletons. This sample also appeared in a second study, on T cells of mothers and their children.

Sequencing was performed on blood. This chain uses TRBV5-1 with TRBJ2-1; D remains ambiguous. This clonotype originated in a boy aged 5-17 years in good health. The CDR3 coding sequence is TGCGCCAGCAGCTTCCCCAGCTCCTACAATGAGCAGTTCTTC. This encodes CASSFPSSYNEQFF. Variable domain in full (rest from reference TRBV5-1 and TRBJ2-1): KAGVTQTPRYLIKTRGQQVTLSCSPISGHRSVSWYQQTPGQGLQFLFEYFSETQRNKGNFPGRFSGRQFSNSRSEMNVSTLELGDSALYLCASSFPSSYNEQFFGPGTRLTVL.